The 6 T cell receptor beta chains in this list originate from one sample, sequenced in a study of identical twins. From the 5' RACE reads, TCRdb called clonotypes with MiXCR, one entry per CDR3 protein. Found here are around 670,000 distinct CDR3 sequences, around 6% of them singletons; the top ten hold roughly 2%. Sequences were obtained from naive T cells sorted from blood. The receptors derive from a man aged 18 to 29 in good health.

This clonotype was counted many times. J is TRBJ2-5 and V is TRBV11-3; D gene uncertain. Trimming stripped 2 bases from V and 1 base from J, with 17 bases between. Per germline, CDR1 SGHNT and CDR2 YENEEA. The CDR3 loop spans 17 amino acids. As DNA, the CDR3 is TGTGCCAGCAGCTTATCCTTTTCGGCACAGCCCCAAGAGACCCAGTACTTC. This codes for CASSLSFSAQPQETQYF.

This clonotype has only a few counts. This chain uses TRBV10-1 with TRBJ2-2, with D tentatively TRBD1 or TRBD2 (5 bases each). Germline V lookup: CDR1 WNHNN, CDR2 SYGVQD (reference sequence). The V and J ends lost 2 bases and 6 bases respectively, with 10 bases between them. This CDR3 contains 14 residues. The CDR3 DNA is TGCGCCAGCAGTGAGACCGTGGGGGCCGGGGAGCTGTTTTTT. Its translation: CASSETVGAGELFF.

There are a few counts of this clonotype. The chain links TRBV11-1 to TRBJ2-3, with 14 bases that match TRBD2. The CDR3 consists of 20 residues. Germline V gene sequence: CDR1 SGHAT, CDR2 FQDESV (reference sequence). V trimming: 4 bases; J trimming: 3 bases; junction bases outside the gene matches: 15. CDR3 DNA sequence: TGTGCCAGCAGCTCACCGGGACTAGCGGGAGTCCCCTTAGCTACAGATACGCAGTATTTT. This translates into CASSSPGLAGVPLATDTQYF.

The rearrangement links TRBV5-6 to TRBJ2-1, with TRBD1 matching over 9 bases. The germline CDR1 and CDR2 sequences are SGHDT and YYEEEE. The CDR3 length is 13 residues. V shed 8 bases and J 5 bases; nucleotides not matched to a gene: 5. As DNA, the CDR3 is TGTGCCAGTATAAGGGACAGGGACAATGAGCAGTTCTTC. Its translation is CASIRDRDNEQFF.

The V call is TRBV20-1, the J call TRBJ2-1; D possibly corresponds to TRBD2 (6 bases). CDR1 and CDR2 from the germline V gene are DFQATT and SNEGSKA (reference sequence). V shed 0 bases and J shed 4 bases, with 13 bases lying between them. The CDR3 spans 15 residues. In nucleotides, the CDR3 is TGCAGTGCTAGAGATCCTGCGGGGCTTTACAATGAGCAGTTCTTC. Amino acids: CSARDPAGLYNEQFF.

The chain recombines TRBV20-1 with TRBJ2-4; possible D gene TRBD1, 6 bases. Trimming removed 1 base from V and 6 bases from J, with 7 bases in between. Looked up from germline, CDR1 is DFQATT and CDR2 is SNEGSKA (reference sequence). The CDR3 covers 12 residues. The chain's CDR3 is CSARVDRNIQYF. The CDR3, as DNA: TGCAGTGCTAGAGTGGACAGAAACATTCAGTACTTC.